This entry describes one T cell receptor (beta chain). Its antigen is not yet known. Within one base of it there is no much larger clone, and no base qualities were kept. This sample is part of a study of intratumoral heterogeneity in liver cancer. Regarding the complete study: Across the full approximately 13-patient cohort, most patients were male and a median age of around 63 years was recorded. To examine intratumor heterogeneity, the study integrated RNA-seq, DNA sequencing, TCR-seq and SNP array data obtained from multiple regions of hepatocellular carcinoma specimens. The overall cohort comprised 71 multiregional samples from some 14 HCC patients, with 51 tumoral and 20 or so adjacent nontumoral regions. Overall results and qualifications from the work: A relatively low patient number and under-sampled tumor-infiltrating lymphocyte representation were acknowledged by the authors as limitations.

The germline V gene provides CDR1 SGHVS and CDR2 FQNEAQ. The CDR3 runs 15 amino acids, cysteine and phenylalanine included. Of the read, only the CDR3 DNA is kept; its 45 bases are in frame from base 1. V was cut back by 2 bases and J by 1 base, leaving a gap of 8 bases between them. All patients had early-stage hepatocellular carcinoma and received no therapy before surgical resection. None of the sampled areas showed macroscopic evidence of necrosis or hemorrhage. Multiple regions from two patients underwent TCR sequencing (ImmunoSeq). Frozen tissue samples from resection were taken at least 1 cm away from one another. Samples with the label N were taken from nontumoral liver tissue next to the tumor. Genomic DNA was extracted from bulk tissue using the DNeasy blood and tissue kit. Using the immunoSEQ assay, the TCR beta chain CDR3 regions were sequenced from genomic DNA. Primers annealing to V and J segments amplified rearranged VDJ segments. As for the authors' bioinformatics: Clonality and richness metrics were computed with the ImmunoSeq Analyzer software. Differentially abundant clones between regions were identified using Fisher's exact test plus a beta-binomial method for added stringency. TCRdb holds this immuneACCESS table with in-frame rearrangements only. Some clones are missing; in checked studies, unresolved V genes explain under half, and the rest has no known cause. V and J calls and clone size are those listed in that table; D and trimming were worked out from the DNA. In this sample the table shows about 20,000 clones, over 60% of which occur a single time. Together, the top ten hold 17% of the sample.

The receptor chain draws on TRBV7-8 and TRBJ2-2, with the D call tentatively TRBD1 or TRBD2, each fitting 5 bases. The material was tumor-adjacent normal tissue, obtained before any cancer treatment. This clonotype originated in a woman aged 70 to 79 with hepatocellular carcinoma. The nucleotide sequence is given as TGTGCCAGCAGCTTACCGAGGGGGAACACCGGGGAGCTGTTTTTT. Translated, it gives CASSLPRGNTGELFF.